This T cell receptor (beta chain) was obtained from a study of shared clonotypes between healthy human individuals. Execution of the assay was at deep level. Several immunoSEQ 96-well plates shared each subset's DNA, each plate a replicate. The unsorted PBMC sample used ten immunoSEQ deep assay plates. The repertoire was sequenced with immunoSEQ multiplex PCR; TCRdb's copy has only in-frame clones and lacks some. The table has fewer than 550,000 clones, about three quarters seen once. To note about this clone: Its antigen is not known.

CDR1 is LGHNA, CDR2 YSLEER, per germline. The CDR3 length is 17 residues. After removal of 2 bases from V and 2 bases from J, the junction contained 4 bases not matched to a gene. Study-level findings and limits: Sampling used blood alone; tissue repertoires probably differ.

This TCR was sampled from a middle-aged woman in good health. Some clones in this sample may be carry-over from other donors' samples. Sequences were obtained from PBMCs. The chain employs TRBV4-3 and TRBJ2-2; 11 nucleotides align to TRBD2. The CDR3 loop reads CASSQRGLAENTGELFF. The CDR3 DNA sequence: TGCGCCAGCAGCCAACGGGGACTAGCGGAAAACACCGGGGAGCTGTTTTTT.